This TCR beta chain came from a study of blood T cell repertoires in COVID-19 (dated by TCRdb to the early 2020s). Some background on the complete study: Samples covering the acute and convalescent phases of COVID-19 were provided by collaborators in the United States, Italy and Spain. The material from the prospective study consisted of cDNA or gDNA derived from T cells, B-cell-depleted T cells, or PBMCs. Subjects who had been exposed to COVID-19, were actively infected with it, or had recovered from it provided the deeply sampled blood TCRbeta repertoires that made up the dataset. The repertoires were released in a freely available public database meant as a resource for research on the immune response to SARS-CoV-2. Samples came from the ongoing ImmuneRACE study (first 160 participants) plus 1,254 subjects from 6 global collaborators. A de-identified subject ID, COVID-19 status, age in years and sex were almost always included in the sample metadata. Where HLA class I and class II types were available, the types were taken from metadata supplied by the sample provider, not from assay-based typing. Study-level results and caveats: The quantity of clinical and demographic metadata differed by source and by participant and was supplied without curation.

TCRbeta CDR3 regions were amplified from genomic DNA using the immunoSEQ Assay, a bias-controlled multiplex PCR. In the paper's pipeline: Nucleated cell counts per sample were estimated from amplification of reference gene primers within the assay. To quantify the absolute abundance of each unique TCRbeta CDR3 rearrangement, sequence reads were collapsed and filtered. For each sample, productive Simpson clonality was calculated as the square root of Simpson's diversity index across productive rearrangements. The table was pulled from immuneACCESS by TCRdb, which kept in-frame rearrangements only. Such tables lose some clones; where checked, under half of the loss comes from unresolved V genes, and the rest has no known cause. Clone size and V and J calls were adopted from that table, with D and trimming inferred from the DNA. Here the sample has some 250,000 clones; 80% to 90% occur a single time. Of the sample, roughly 5.8% falls within the top ten clones.

Each collaborating institution followed its own protocols to collect whole blood in K2EDTA tubes. For TCRbeta analysis, collaborators shipped samples in one of three forms: frozen whole blood, isolated PBMCs, or DNA extracted from either of those sample types. V is trimmed back by 4 bases and J by 13 bases, and the junction contains 5 bases that no gene match accounts for. The cysteine opens and the phenylalanine closes a CDR3 of 12 amino acids. Only the CDR3 region is kept as DNA, spanning 36 bases read in frame from base 1. The germline V gene (reference sequence) specifies MNHEY as CDR1 and SMNVEV as CDR2. About this clone: Its antigen target is currently unknown. The record has no base qualities; no much larger clone is one base away.

Sequencing used peripheral blood. The chain is made from TRBV27 and TRBJ2-1; 9 junctional bases match TRBD2. The clonotype comes from a man in his 60s with acute or convalescent COVID-19. The DNA reads TGTGCCAGCAGTTCCCCCGGGACTAGCCAGTTCTTC. This is translated as CASSSPGTSQFF.